This T cell receptor beta chain was sequenced for a study of PD-1 blockade in classical Hodgkin lymphoma. Notes on the study in general: Lower baseline TCR diversity was reported for newly diagnosed patients than for healthy donors.

Some clones are missing from TCRdb's copy, which holds only in-frame ones; the method was immunoSEQ multiplex PCR. The sample holds roughly 40,000 clones, 78% seen once. Between the trimmed V and J ends, which lost 3 bases and 8 bases, there was a span of 16 bases. There are 14 residues in the CDR3. Germline CDR1 SEHNR, CDR2 FQNEAQ (reference sequence). The time point is: cycle 4 day 1 (C4D1), after less than seven weeks of nivolumab. No patient escaped relapse after autologous stem cell transplantation, and brentuximab vedotin exposure varied. When best responses were assessed, they were complete response, partial response or progressive disease. To note about this clone: The antigen is unknown.

The V and J genes are TRBV7-9 and TRBJ1-2, with unresolved D. The receptor comes from a human donor with classical Hodgkin lymphoma. This specimen consisted of peripheral blood mononuclear cells (PBMCs), obtained before the fourth cycle of nivolumab. The CDR3 region is CASSFGAGNAGYTF. DNA for the CDR3: TGTGCCAGCAGCTTCGGCGCGGGGAATGCGGGCTACACCTTC.